The 29 T cell receptor beta chains given below trace back to one sample, sequenced in a study of cytomegalovirus exposure and HLA in healthy donors. 60 Vbeta and 13 Jbeta primers were used in PCR. Clones were read by immunoSEQ multiplex PCR, and TCRdb kept only the in-frame ones, dropping some. Of 85,000 to 130,000 clones listed, roughly 70% are singletons. Sequenced material: PBMCs. These TCRs come from a woman in her late teens or twenties in good health and CMV-seropositive.

The chain uses TRBV18 and TRBJ1-3; 9 bases are a match to TRBD1. V lost 6 bases to trimming and J lost 5 bases; unmatched junction nucleotides: 17. Per germline, CDR1 KGHSH and CDR2 LQKENI. CDR3 size: 18 residues. In DNA form, the CDR3 reads TGTGCCAGCTCGCCCCGTCGGACAGGGGATAGGGCAAGAAACACCATATATTTT. Translated: CASSPRRTGDRARNTIYF.

The chain has TRBV15 and TRBJ2-1; 9 positions match TRBD2. CDR1 and CDR2 from the germline V gene are LNHNV and YYDKDF (reference sequence). V lost 1 base to trimming and J lost 6 bases; unmatched junction nucleotides: 4. CDR3 length: 15 residues. The CDR3 loop reads CATSRAGGRANEQFF. CDR3 coding DNA: TGTGCCACCAGCAGAGCTGGCGGGAGGGCCAATGAGCAGTTCTTC.

This chain connects TRBV7-9 to TRBJ2-4, with TRBD2 matching 9 bases. V lost 8 bases and J lost 0; bases outside the gene matches: 8. This CDR3 is 16 amino acids long. Germline V gives CDR1 SEHNR, CDR2 FQNEAQ (reference sequence). CDR3 nucleotide sequence: TGTGCCAGCCGGGCGGGAGGGCATCTAGCCAAAAACATTCAGTACTTC. This translates into CASRAGGHLAKNIQYF.

V is TRBV28 and J is TRBJ2-5, with TRBD2 as a possible D gene (5 bases). This CDR3 comprises 12 residues. The germline CDR1 and CDR2 sequences are MDHEN and SYDVKM. Trimming shortened V by 5 bases and J by 7 bases, and 11 bases separated the two germline ends. This chain's CDR3 is CASSPLSGTQYF. The CDR3 coding sequence is TGTGCCAGCAGTCCTCTAAGCGGGACCCAGTACTTC.

The chain carries TRBV7-6 and TRBJ2-5, with 7 bases identical to TRBD2. The germline CDR1 and CDR2 sequences are SGHVS and FNYEAQ. Trimming took 5 bases from V and 1 from J; bases not matched to a gene: 7. The CDR3 covers 15 residues. CDR3 sequence reads: CASSPIGGSQETQYF. The CDR3 DNA reads TGTGCCAGCAGCCCAATTGGCGGGAGCCAAGAGACCCAGTACTTC.

The gene calls are TRBV28 and TRBJ2-2; no reliable D call. V lost 7 bases and J lost 3, with 3 bases in between. Germline CDR1 is MDHEN and CDR2 is SYDVKM. This CDR3 comprises 11 residues. The CDR3 coding sequence is TGTGCCAGCACGTACACCGGGGAGCTGTTTTTT. The encoded protein is CASTYTGELFF.

The sample holds one count of this clone. This sequence joins TRBV6-1 and TRBJ1-3; 7 nucleotides line up with TRBD1. The CDR3 is 15 residues long. The V gene's germline CDR1 is MNHNS and CDR2 SASEGT. The V gene end was trimmed by 4 bases and the J gene end by 0 bases; junction bases not matched to a gene: 3. The CDR3 coding sequence is TGTGCCAGCAGTGTCGGGACAGCCTCTGGAAACACCATATATTTT. Translated, it gives CASSVGTASGNTIYF.

This clone was seen a few times. V gene TRBV5-4 combines with J gene TRBJ2-7, with 11 bases that match TRBD2. In germline, CDR1 is SGHNT, CDR2 YYREEE (reference sequence). Unmatched junction bases numbered 5, after V lost 3 bases and J lost 0 bases. The CDR3 covers 16 residues. The CDR3 DNA reads as TGTGCCAGCAGCTATGGACTAGCGGGCATCTCCTACGAGCAGTACTTC. It codes for CASSYGLAGISYEQYF.

V and J are TRBV28 and TRBJ2-3; 12 bases line up with TRBD2. The CDR3 runs to 18 residues. V dropped 1 base and J dropped 2; count of bases not matched to a gene: 7. Germline V gives CDR1 MDHEN, CDR2 SYDVKM. The CDR3 is CASSLYPGLAGNTDTQYF. The CDR3 DNA sequence: TGTGCCAGCAGTTTATACCCTGGACTAGCGGGGAACACAGATACGCAGTATTTT.

The V and J genes are TRBV16 and TRBJ1-5, with a tentative D call TRBD1 (5 bases). V was pared by 5 bases and J by 6 bases, with 20 bases between. The CDR3 is made up of 16 amino acids. Germline CDR1 reads KGHSY; CDR2 reads FQNENV. The CDR3 loop is CASSTFGGVLGQPQHF. The CDR3, as DNA: TGTGCCAGCAGCACTTTTGGGGGGGTGTTAGGTCAGCCCCAGCATTTT.

This clone was seen a handful of times. CDR3 protein: CASSLSEGLGAFF. The CDR3 DNA is TGTGCCAGCAGCTTAAGTGAAGGACTAGGAGCTTTCTTT. V and J are TRBV7-3 and TRBJ1-1; D ambiguous. This CDR3 spans 13 amino acids. Germline V CDR1 and CDR2: SGHTA, FQGTGA. V was cut by 1 base and J by 10 bases, with 13 bases left in between.

V usage is TRBV4-3 and J usage is TRBJ2-5, with TRBD2 matching 7 bases. The CDR3 spans 14 residues. The V gene's germline CDR1 is LGHNA and CDR2 YSLEER. Trimming at V came to 3 bases and at J to 7 bases, leaving 8 bases not matched to a gene. The CDR3 coding sequence is TGCGCCAGCAGCCAGGACGGCACGGGGGGGACCCAGTACTTC. Amino acid sequence: CASSQDGTGGTQYF.

V usage is TRBV7-2 and J usage is TRBJ2-2; 7 positions agree with TRBD1. CDR1 is SGHTA and CDR2 is FQGNSA in the germline V gene. V gave up 9 bases and J gave up 1 base; unmatched junction bases: 5. The CDR3 loop spans 14 amino acids. CDR3 nucleotide sequence: TGTGCCAGTCGCAGACAGGGGAACACCGGGGAGCTGTTTTTT. This gives the protein CASRRQGNTGELFF.

The V call is TRBV18, the J call TRBJ2-5, with TRBD2 matching 13 bases. Germline V gene sequence: CDR1 KGHSH, CDR2 LQKENI. Trimming at V came to 5 bases and at J to 4 bases, leaving 7 bases not matched to a gene. This CDR3 has 16 residues. Here the CDR3 DNA reads TGTGCCAGCTCATTCCCAGGACTAGCGGGAGTAGAGACCCAGTACTTC. It is translated as CASSFPGLAGVETQYF. Full variable domain (remainder filled in from reference TRBV18 and TRBJ2-5): NAGVMQNPRHLVRRRGQEARLRCSPMKGHSHVYWYRQLPEEGLKFMVYLQKENIIDESGMPKERFSAEFPKEGPSILRIQQVVRGDSAAYFCASSFPGLAGVETQYFGPGTRLLVL.

This chain uses TRBV4-1 with TRBJ2-5; 9 bases line up with TRBD2. CDR1 MGHRA and CDR2 YSYEKL come from the germline V gene. There are 16 residues in the CDR3. V lost 3 bases to trimming and J lost 0 bases; unmatched junction nucleotides: 5. The CDR3 region is CASSHLAGVYQETQYF. The CDR3 nucleotides read TGCGCCAGCAGCCACTTAGCGGGAGTGTACCAAGAGACCCAGTACTTC.

The V gene is TRBV7-2, the J gene TRBJ2-3; D uncertain. The germline CDR1 and CDR2 sequences are SGHTA and FQGNSA. V gave up 7 bases and J gave up 1 base, with 18 bases separating them. The CDR3 sequence is 16 residues long. The CDR3 sequence is CASTSPAVAGTDTQYF. CDR3 nucleotide sequence: TGTGCCAGCACCTCGCCGGCCGTGGCGGGCACAGATACGCAGTATTTT.

The rearrangement uses TRBV28 and TRBJ2-7, with 10 bases aligning to TRBD1. This CDR3 is 16 amino acids long. After removal of 5 bases from V and 3 bases from J, the junction contained 10 bases not matched to a gene. Looked up from germline, CDR1 is MDHEN and CDR2 is SYDVKM. CDR3 sequence: CASSGRRDRGVYEQYF. DNA for the CDR3: TGTGCCAGCAGTGGGCGAAGGGACAGGGGAGTCTACGAGCAGTACTTC.

In this sample, this clone turned up once. The CDR3 DNA sequence: TGCGCCAGCAGCCAAGATAGGGTACAGGGGTGGACTGAAGCTTTCTTT. It yields the protein CASSQDRVQGWTEAFF. The chain uses TRBV4-1 and TRBJ1-1, with 7 positions matching TRBD1. With 0 bases clipped from V and 5 bases from J, the junction kept 9 bases outside the gene matches. CDR3 length: 16 residues. Germline CDR1 is MGHRA and CDR2 is YSYEKL.

This clone was seen just once. J is TRBJ2-1 and V is TRBV5-4, with D possibly matching TRBD2 (6 bases). Per germline, CDR1 SGHNT and CDR2 YYREEE (reference sequence). This CDR3 has 15 amino acids. V lost 1 base, J lost 7 bases, and 15 bases lay in between. CDR3 in amino acids: CASSLLIAETNEQFF. DNA of the CDR3: TGTGCCAGCAGCTTGCTGATAGCGGAGACGAATGAGCAGTTCTTC.

The chain recombines TRBV9 with TRBJ2-1; 13 bases are shared with TRBD2. The CDR3 spans 18 residues. The trim removed 0 bases at V and 9 bases at J, leaving 12 bases unmatched. Germline CDR1 reads SGDLS; CDR2 reads YYNGEE. The CDR3 sequence: CASSVDPSTSGRGVEQFF. As DNA, the CDR3 is TGTGCCAGCAGCGTAGACCCCTCCACTAGCGGGAGGGGTGTTGAGCAGTTCTTC.

The chain combines TRBV28 with TRBJ2-1; TRBD2 aligns across 7 bases. Germline-derived CDR1 and CDR2 are MDHEN and SYDVKM. The CDR3 is 16 amino acids. The V gene end was trimmed by 7 bases and the J gene end by 1 base; junction bases not matched to a gene: 10. CDR3 region: CASTIGGSGSYNEQFF. The CDR3 DNA sequence: TGTGCCAGCACTATCGGGGGGTCAGGGTCCTACAATGAGCAGTTCTTC.

This clone was picked up a small number of times. This chain uses TRBV7-3 with TRBJ2-2, with D maybe TRBD2 (5 bases). Trimming removed 3 bases from V and 4 bases from J, with 9 bases in between. The CDR3 totals 14 residues. Germline V gene lookup returns CDR1 SGHTA and CDR2 FQGTGA. For the CDR3, the DNA is TGTGCCAGCAGCTTCGACTACTCCACCGGGGAGCTGTTTTTT. It codes for CASSFDYSTGELFF.

The J gene is TRBJ2-2, the V gene TRBV7-8; tentative D call: TRBD1 (7 bases). Deletions cut 5 bases from V and 7 bases from J, with 17 bases between. Germline loops: CDR1 SGHVS, CDR2 FQNEAQ. The CDR3 consists of 15 residues. CDR3 in amino acids: CASSRQRGRGGELFF. The DNA of the CDR3 is TGTGCCAGCAGCCGACAGAGGGGGCGGGGCGGGGAGCTGTTTTTT.

The rearrangement joins TRBV11-2 to TRBJ1-4, with D tentatively TRBD1 (5 bases). Germline CDR1 and CDR2: SGHAT and FQNNGV. CDR3 length: 17 residues. Trimming left V 5 bases short and J 0 bases short, with 16 bases between. The CDR3 here is CASSPPRWGATNEKLFF. The DNA for the CDR3 is TGTGCCAGCAGCCCCCCTCGGTGGGGGGCAACTAATGAAAAACTGTTTTTT.

The V gene is TRBV18, the J gene TRBJ2-2; unclear D gene. The germline V gene encodes CDR1 KGHSH and CDR2 LQKENI. Between the trimmed V and J ends, which lost 0 bases and 0 bases, there was a span of 8 bases. The CDR3 runs to 16 residues. The CDR3 loop is CASSPPNYPNTGELFF. CDR3 coding DNA: TGTGCCAGCTCACCACCAAACTATCCGAACACCGGGGAGCTGTTTTTT.

V usage is TRBV6-5 and J usage is TRBJ2-1; TRBD2 aligns across 8 bases. The CDR3 loop spans 15 amino acids. V was pared by 2 bases and J by 8 bases, with 8 bases of the junction left unmatched. Germline values: CDR1 MNHEY, CDR2 SVGAGI. CDR3 region: CASSYGAGVGYEQFF. The CDR3 nucleotides are TGTGCCAGCAGTTACGGAGCGGGAGTTGGCTATGAGCAGTTCTTC.

J is TRBJ2-7 and V is TRBV4-1; D is possibly TRBD2 (6 bases). In germline, CDR1 is MGHRA, CDR2 YSYEKL. V was trimmed by 1 base and J by 4 bases, leaving 11 bases between them. The CDR3 totals 14 residues. CDR3 sequence reads: CASSQGDGSYEQYF. In DNA form, the CDR3 reads TGCGCCAGCAGCCAAGGTGACGGGAGTTACGAGCAGTACTTC.

V and J are TRBV10-3 and TRBJ1-1; D unclear. CDR1 and CDR2 (germline): ENHRY, SYGVKD. CDR3 length equals 14 residues. The ends were cut back, 11 bases at V and 1 base at J, with 17 bases in the middle. The CDR3 region has the DNA TGTGCCGTCCATCGGGAGGCGGGGAACACTGAAGCTTTCTTT. The encoded protein is CAVHREAGNTEAFF.

This clone showed up just a few times. The J gene is TRBJ2-1, the V gene TRBV7-8, with 7 bases matching TRBD2. Germline CDR1 SGHVS, CDR2 FQNEAQ. The V segment lost 5 bases and the J segment 3 bases; nucleotides outside the gene matches: 1. The CDR3 covers 13 residues. The CDR3 spells CASSRDYYNEQFF. CDR3 nucleotides: TGTGCCAGCAGCAGGGACTACTACAATGAGCAGTTCTTC.